One sample yielded the 20 T cell receptor beta chains listed below, sequenced in a study of siplizumab effects on memory and regulatory T cells. The table came from immunoSEQ multiplex PCR; TCRdb's copy has only in-frame clones and leaves some out. Of over 60,000 clones listed, 91% are singletons. Sequencing was performed on CD8+ T cells sorted from blood. These TCRs come from a human donor in good health.

This clone was seen a single time. The genes are TRBV9 and TRBJ1-5, with no clear D. Trimming pared 0 bases from V and 1 base from J, leaving 5 bases between. CDR1 and CDR2 from the germline V gene are SGDLS and YYNGEE. CDR3 length equals 14 residues. The CDR3 spells CASSVGTSNQPQHF. The CDR3 bases are TGTGCCAGCAGCGTAGGGACCAGCAATCAGCCCCAGCATTTT.

In this sample, this clone turned up once. This rearrangement joins TRBV6-5 to TRBJ2-5, with D perhaps TRBD2 (5 bases). The CDR3 sequence is 10 residues long. V was pared by 10 bases and J by 5 bases, with 8 bases between. Germline CDR1 is MNHEY and CDR2 is SVGAGI. The CDR3 coding sequence is TGTGCCACTCGAGGGGAGACCCAGTACTTC. Its translation is CATRGETQYF.

The rearrangement joins TRBV2 to TRBJ2-7, with 8 nucleotides matching TRBD2. J was trimmed by 3 bases and V by 0 bases; bases with no gene match: 7. This CDR3 is built from 16 residues. Germline V gene data show CDR1 as SNHLY and CDR2 as FYNNEI. The CDR3 loop is CASSEAQAAGVYEQYF. In DNA form, the CDR3 reads TGTGCCAGCAGTGAAGCGCAGGCAGCGGGAGTCTACGAGCAGTACTTC. The full variable domain, rest sourced from reference TRBV2 and TRBJ2-7, is EPEVTQTPSHQVTQMGQEVILRCVPISNHLYFYWYRQILGQKVEFLVSFYNNEISEKSEIFDDQFSVERPDGSNFTLKIRSTKLEDSAMYFCASSEAQAAGVYEQYFGPGTRLTVT.

With respect to this clone: The junction differs from germline at one of its ends, possibly a read error. The rearrangement links TRBV4-2 to TRBJ2-5; 7 nucleotides line up with TRBD2. This CDR3 region has 14 residues. The germline V gene has CDR1 LGHNA and CDR2 YNFKEQ. This CDR3 is CASSQGEGRETQYF. For the CDR3, the DNA is TGTGCCAGCAGTCAAGGGGAGGGCCGGGAGACCCAGTACTTC.

This sequence joins TRBV27 and TRBJ1-1; D gene unclear. The germline gives CDR1 MNHEY, CDR2 SMNVEV (reference sequence). The CDR3 covers 14 residues. V was cut by 5 bases and J by 1 base, with 11 bases left in between. The CDR3 spells CASSSVVWNTEAFF. In nucleotides, the CDR3 is TGTGCCAGCAGTAGCGTGGTGTGGAACACTGAAGCTTTCTTT.

The rearrangement uses TRBV7-9 and TRBJ2-5, with 9 bases matching TRBD1. The DNA end favors TRBJ2-7, so the J call may be wrong. The CDR3 loop spans 15 amino acids. Germline CDR1 reads SEHNR; CDR2 reads FQNEAQ (reference sequence). The CDR3, as DNA: TGTGCCAGCAGCTTATTCCCGGGACAGGGCTACGAGCAGTACTTC. Protein sequence: CASSLFPGQGYEQYF.

The J gene is TRBJ2-2, the V gene TRBV5-1; the match to TRBD2 covers 14 bases. V trimming: 5 bases; J trimming: 2 bases; junction bases outside the gene matches: 8. Germline-derived CDR1 and CDR2 are SGHRS and YFSETQ. The CDR3 is 18 amino acids. CDR3 nucleotide sequence: TGCGCCAGCAGTTTCGGACTAGCGGGGGGTCCTAACACCGGGGAGCTGTTTTTT. Translation gives CASSFGLAGGPNTGELFF.

This clone has more than one count but fewer than ten. The V gene is TRBV5-5, the J gene TRBJ1-1; the D is unclear. This CDR3 spans 11 amino acids. V lost 5 bases and J lost 4, with 6 bases in between. CDR1 SGHKS and CDR2 YYEKEE come from the germline V gene (reference sequence). CDR3 in DNA: TGTGCCAGCAGTCCCGGCACTGAAGCTTTCTTT. This sequence encodes CASSPGTEAFF. The full variable domain, rest sourced from reference TRBV5-5 and TRBJ1-1, is DAGVTQSPTHLIKTRGQQVTLRCSPISGHKSVSWYQQVLGQGPQFIFQYYEKEERGRGNFPDRFSARQFPNYSSELNVNALLLGDSALYLCASSPGTEAFFGQGTRLTVV.

This chain links TRBV14 with TRBJ2-2; D tentatively fits TRBD1 or TRBD2 (5 bases each). There are 14 residues in the CDR3. The V gene lost 5 bases and the J gene lost 3 bases, with 10 bases spanning the gap. The germline V gene encodes CDR1 SGHDN and CDR2 FVKESK. The CDR3 protein is CASSARDHTGELFF. The CDR3 region has the DNA TGTGCCAGCAGCGCCCGGGACCACACCGGGGAGCTGTTTTTT.

V is TRBV27 and J is TRBJ2-7; D remains unclear. Germline lookup yields CDR1 MNHEY and CDR2 SMNVEV (reference sequence). This CDR3 has 14 amino acids. Deletions cut 5 bases from V and 2 bases from J, with 13 bases between. The CDR3 sequence: CASSPTDATYEQYF. DNA for the CDR3: TGTGCCAGCAGTCCCACTGACGCCACCTACGAGCAGTACTTC.

The chain recombines TRBV10-3 with TRBJ2-3; D not certain. Trimming left V 7 bases short and J 6 bases short, with 26 bases between. Germline V lookup: CDR1 ENHRY, CDR2 SYGVKD. The CDR3 has 17 amino acids. CDR3 residues: CAITSIPGLGHGDTQYF. The DNA for the CDR3 is TGTGCCATCACCTCAATCCCGGGCCTTGGGCACGGGGATACGCAGTATTTT.

The CDR3 spells CASSPLMVRGVENTIYF. CDR3 in DNA: TGTGCCAGCAGTCCCCTGATGGTCAGGGGAGTAGAGAACACCATATATTTT. The chain uses TRBV7-9 and TRBJ1-3; weak D call: TRBD1 (6 bases). V was trimmed by 6 bases and J by 7 bases, leaving 25 bases between them. There are 17 residues in the CDR3. Germline CDR1 reads SEHNR; CDR2 reads FQNEAQ (reference sequence).

The chain carries TRBV27 and TRBJ2-7, with 9 bases matching TRBD1. Germline V gene lookup returns CDR1 MNHEY and CDR2 SMNVEV (reference sequence). V lost 8 bases, J lost 5 bases, and 7 bases stayed unmatched. CDR3 length: 13 residues. This chain's CDR3 is CASRTGGIDEQYF. The CDR3 DNA reads TGTGCCAGCCGCACAGGGGGCATCGACGAGCAGTACTTC.

V usage is TRBV5-4 and J usage is TRBJ2-1; 7 nucleotides match TRBD2. V shed 0 bases, J shed 4 bases, and the junction held 4 bases outside the gene matches. The CDR3 length is 15 residues. The germline gives CDR1 SGHNT, CDR2 YYREEE (reference sequence). The CDR3 DNA follows: TGTGCCAGCAGCTTGGTTCCTAGCGGTTACAATGAGCAGTTCTTC. As protein: CASSLVPSGYNEQFF.

The genes are TRBV4-1 and TRBJ2-1, with 8 bases lining up with TRBD2. The V gene's germline CDR1 is MGHRA and CDR2 YSYEKL. The J segment lost 8 bases and the V segment lost 0 bases, leaving 12 bases of the junction unmatched. The CDR3 totals 17 residues. This chain's CDR3 is CASSQETSVFVQDEQFF. The CDR3 nucleotides read TGCGCCAGCAGCCAAGAGACTAGCGTATTTGTTCAGGATGAGCAGTTCTTC.

This clone was detected once. V gene TRBV29-1 combines with J gene TRBJ2-7; TRBD1 might be the D (7 bases). The CDR3 contains 11 residues. Trimming removed 3 bases from V and 7 bases from J, with 10 bases in between. Germline CDR1 reads SQVTM; CDR2 reads ANQGSEA. CDR3 bases: TGCAGCGTTGAGGCAGGGGGGGAGCAGTACTTC. As protein: CSVEAGGEQYF.

For the CDR3, the DNA is TGTGCCAGCAGCCAGACCCCAGGGCAAGGAAACACCATATATTTT. This codes for CASSQTPGQGNTIYF. The chain has TRBV5-4 and TRBJ1-3, with D possibly being TRBD1 (5 bases). The CDR3 runs to 15 residues. V shed 4 bases and J shed 4 bases, with 15 bases lying between them. The germline CDR1 and CDR2 sequences are SGHNT and YYREEE (reference sequence).

This clone was observed once. J is TRBJ1-1 and V is TRBV12-5, with D unclear. V dropped 4 bases and J dropped 3 bases, with 15 bases sitting between them. Germline values: CDR1 LGHNT, CDR2 FRNRAP. This CDR3 spans 15 amino acids. The CDR3 sequence is CASGYPPAADTEAFF. The CDR3 region has the DNA TGTGCTAGTGGTTACCCCCCGGCAGCAGACACTGAAGCTTTCTTT.

The chain's CDR3 is CASSIIWEPSYEQYF. The CDR3 DNA follows: TGTGCCAGTAGTATAATTTGGGAACCCTCCTACGAGCAGTACTTC. The chain couples TRBV19 to TRBJ2-7; D ambiguous. Germline lookup yields CDR1 LNHDA and CDR2 SQIVND (reference sequence). Trimming took off 2 bases at V and 0 bases at J, with 11 bases between the two ends. This CDR3 spans 15 amino acids.

The rearrangement uses TRBV7-9 and TRBJ1-5, with D unresolved. This CDR3 has 14 amino acids. Germline loops: CDR1 SEHNR, CDR2 FQNEAQ (reference sequence). V dropped 4 bases and J dropped 2 bases, with 9 bases sitting between them. CDR3 protein: CASSSNYGNQPQHF. CDR3 in DNA: TGTGCCAGCAGCTCCAATTATGGCAATCAGCCCCAGCATTTT.